This T cell receptor beta chain derives from a study of OX40 agonist ivuxolimab in advanced cancers. Repertoires were generated with immunoSEQ multiplex PCR, while TCRdb's copy carries only in-frame clones and drops some. The sample carries fewer than 45,000 clones, over 80% recorded once. The CDR3 totals 14 residues. Germline lookup yields CDR1 MNHNS and CDR2 SASEGT. Trimming stripped 7 bases from V and 0 bases from J, with 13 bases between. This TCR derives from an adult with an advanced solid tumor such as melanoma, head and neck, liver or kidney cancer. V gene TRBV6-1 combines with J gene TRBJ2-7; perhaps TRBD2 as D (6 bases). Sequencing was performed on CD4+ or CD8+ T cells sorted from blood, taken in a trial of the OX40 agonist ivuxolimab. The CDR3 DNA reads as TGTGCCAGCACCCTCGGGACTCTCTCCTACGAGCAGTACTTC. This sequence encodes CASTLGTLSYEQYF.